These 13 T cell receptor beta chains originate from one sample sequenced in a study of cytomegalovirus exposure and HLA in healthy donors. In the PCR, 60 Vbeta and 13 Jbeta primers were used. TCRdb's copy holds only in-frame clones and misses some; the assay was immunoSEQ multiplex PCR. This table has tens of thousands of clones, just under 85% appearing once. Sequenced sample: PBMCs. The receptors stem from a man aged 50 to 59 in good health and CMV-seronegative.

The CDR3 loop reads CASSKTGGSRTDTQYF. DNA of the CDR3: TGTGCCAGCAGCAAAACAGGGGGTTCCCGGACAGATACGCAGTATTTT. This chain joins TRBV7-3 and TRBJ2-3; 8 bases align to TRBD1. The CDR3 covers 16 residues. Germline V CDR1 and CDR2: SGHTA, FQGTGA. J was trimmed by 3 bases and V by 5 bases; bases with no gene match: 10. The full variable domain, completed using reference TRBV7-3 and TRBJ2-3, is GAGVSQTPSNKVTEKGKYVELRCDPISGHTALYWYRQSLGQGPEFLIYFQGTGAADDSGLPNDRFFAVRPEGSVSTLKIQRTERGDSAVYLCASSKTGGSRTDTQYFGPGTRLTVL.

The chain is built from TRBV6-1 and TRBJ2-7, with D hard to call. Trimming took 1 base from V and 4 from J, leaving 11 bases between them. The CDR3 contains 14 residues. CDR1 is MNHNS, CDR2 SASEGT, per germline. The DNA of the CDR3 is TGTGCCAGCAGTGAAGGGATTGACATATACGAGCAGTACTTC. Translation: CASSEGIDIYEQYF.

This chain uses TRBV27 with TRBJ2-1; 10 bases line up with TRBD1. This CDR3 has 15 amino acids. The junction had 4 bases not matched to a gene; V was cut back by 6 bases and J by 2 bases. CDR1 and CDR2 (germline): MNHEY, SMNVEV (reference sequence). DNA for the CDR3: TGTGCCAGCAGAGCGGACAGGGGGACCTACAATGAGCAGTTCTTC. Residues: CASRADRGTYNEQFF.

This chain links TRBV13 with TRBJ2-2; no definite D call. Looked up from germline, CDR1 is PRHDT and CDR2 is FYEKMQ (reference sequence). The CDR3 runs to 16 residues. V lost 1 base to trimming and J lost 4 bases, with 13 bases between them. CDR3 in amino acids: CASSLVGLQSTGELFF. The CDR3 coding sequence is TGTGCCAGCAGCTTAGTTGGGCTTCAGAGCACCGGGGAGCTGTTTTTT.

The rearrangement uses TRBV6-5 and TRBJ2-2; TRBD1 matches 7 bases. Germline V gene lookup returns CDR1 MNHEY and CDR2 SVGAGI. The J segment lost 5 bases and the V segment lost 5 bases, leaving 8 bases of the junction unmatched. The CDR3 runs 15 residues. The CDR3 DNA follows: TGTGCCAGCAGTACCAACAGGGGTTTGACCGGGGAGCTGTTTTTT. Translating it yields CASSTNRGLTGELFF.

The chain is built from TRBV27 and TRBJ2-2; TRBD1 aligns across 7 bases. V lost 2 bases and J lost 6; bases outside the gene matches: 6. The CDR3 extends over 15 amino acids. Germline CDR1 reads MNHEY; CDR2 reads SMNVEV (reference sequence). In DNA form, the CDR3 reads TGTGCCAGCAGTTTAAGGGGGCTTGGACCCGGGGAGCTGTTTTTT. Protein product: CASSLRGLGPGELFF.

The rearrangement uses TRBV5-4 and TRBJ2-5, with 7 bases lining up with TRBD1. Germline CDR1 SGHNT, CDR2 YYREEE (reference sequence). After removal of 4 bases from V and 2 bases from J, the junction contained 2 bases not matched to a gene. CDR3 length equals 13 residues. CDR3 protein: CASSRGQQETQYF. The CDR3, as DNA: TGTGCCAGCAGCAGGGGACAGCAAGAGACCCAGTACTTC.

The gene calls are TRBV19 and TRBJ1-5; possible D gene TRBD1, 5 bases. The CDR3 spans 15 residues. The germline V gene has CDR1 LNHDA and CDR2 SQIVND (reference sequence). With 8 bases removed from V and 3 bases from J, the gap between germline ends came to 17 bases. The CDR3 DNA sequence: TGTGCCAGTCGCGACAGCAAGTATTACAATCAGCCCCAGCATTTT. This translates into CASRDSKYYNQPQHF.

This clone showed up just once. The DNA for the CDR3 is TGTGCCAGCAGACTGACGGGGGTTGGGGTCAAAAACATTCAGTACTTC. Translated, it gives CASRLTGVGVKNIQYF. The chain links TRBV5-6 to TRBJ2-4; D is perhaps TRBD2 (6 bases). This CDR3 has 16 amino acids. CDR1 is SGHDT, CDR2 YYEEEE, per germline. The germline V and J ends were trimmed by 5 bases and 3 bases, with 18 bases remaining between them.

The chain employs TRBV29-1 and TRBJ1-2; TRBD1 is a possible D gene (5 bases). This CDR3 region has 12 residues. Germline V lookup: CDR1 SQVTM, CDR2 ANQGSEA. V dropped 8 bases and J dropped 8 bases, with 18 bases sitting between them. The chain's CDR3 is CSIGGESGGYTF. The CDR3 DNA follows: TGCAGCATAGGAGGGGAGAGTGGAGGCTACACCTTC.

This clone was observed once. The chain recombines TRBV10-2 with TRBJ2-2, with 7 nucleotides matching TRBD1. The germline V gene encodes CDR1 WSHSY and CDR2 SAAADI. With V trimmed by 4 bases and J by 7 bases, 3 bases remained unmatched. The CDR3 covers 13 residues. CDR3 in DNA: TGCGCCAGCAGTGTTCAGGGGGACGGGGAGCTGTTTTTT. The encoded protein is CASSVQGDGELFF.

This rearrangement joins TRBV4-2 to TRBJ2-1; 9 nucleotides agree with TRBD2. V dropped 6 bases and J dropped 4; count of bases not matched to a gene: 16. Germline V gene sequence: CDR1 LGHNA, CDR2 YNFKEQ. The CDR3 extends over 18 amino acids. In nucleotides, the CDR3 is TGTGCCAGCAGTATTTCTGAGGCGGGGGGGCGGAAATACAATGAGCAGTTCTTC. Translation gives CASSISEAGGRKYNEQFF.

This clone was seen just once. The chain is built from TRBV12-5 and TRBJ2-3; 10 bases are a match to TRBD1. Germline V gene lookup returns CDR1 LGHNT and CDR2 FRNRAP. V lost 6 bases and J lost 3; bases outside the gene matches: 6. The CDR3 is 15 residues long. CDR3 protein: CASGPRTGGTDTQYF. The CDR3 DNA follows: TGTGCTAGTGGACCGCGGACAGGGGGGACAGATACGCAGTATTTT. The variable domain in full, with the rest retrieved from reference TRBV12-5 and TRBJ2-3, is DARVTQTPRHKVTEMGQEVTMRCQPILGHNTVFWYRQTMMQGLELLAYFRNRAPLDDSGMPKDRFSAEMPDATLATLKIQPSEPRDSAVYFCASGPRTGGTDTQYFGPGTRLTVL.